The sequence of this T cell receptor (beta chain) was determined in a study of PD-L1 blockade in urothelial cancer. Whole-study results and caveats: Durable-benefit patients expanded tumor-associated blood clones more at 3 weeks.

Indicated time point: pretreatment peripheral blood. Locally advanced or metastatic urothelial carcinoma affected the patients. Regarding this clone: Its antigen is unidentified.

Method: immunoSEQ multiplex PCR; TCRdb's copy keeps in-frame clones and lacks some. The sample shows 38,000 or so clones, just under 85% of them seen only once. This CDR3 contains 13 residues. CDR1 is WSHSY and CDR2 is SAAADI in the germline V gene. Deletions cut 6 bases from V and 5 bases from J, with 13 bases between. V usage is TRBV10-2 and J usage is TRBJ1-2, with no clear D. Specimen: PBMCs, collected around atezolizumab (anti-PD-L1) treatment. The TCR originated in a man older than 75 with urothelial cancer. The DNA of the CDR3 is TGCGCCAGCAGCGAGCGGCCCGGGTATGGCTACACCTTC. It specifies CASSERPGYGYTF.